This T cell receptor (beta chain) emerged from a study of blood T cell repertoires in COVID-19. As for the study in general: Both acute and convalescent COVID-19 samples were obtained from the United States, Italy and Spain.

Authors' data handling: By means of reference gene primer amplification, nucleated cell counts were estimated. Here immunoSEQ multiplex PCR was the method, and the copy in TCRdb shows in-frame clones only, minus some. V and J calls plus clone size are reproduced from that table; the DNA served to infer D and trimming. The top ten hold 2.5% to 3.5% of the sample, which has 250,000 to 400,000 clones, approximately 87% seen once. Patients in Seattle were enrolled during active infection, then followed longitudinally. V lost 2 bases and J lost 6; bases outside the gene matches: 7. CDR3 length: 16 amino acids. Germline assignment: CDR1 MNHNS and CDR2 SASEGT.

The sequence came from a woman aged 25 to 45 with COVID-19, enrolled during active disease. The specimen was peripheral blood. J is TRBJ2-2 and V is TRBV6-1, with 9 bases aligning to TRBD1. The CDR3 here is CASSEQPGTGPGELFF. The DNA of the CDR3 is TGTGCCAGCAGTGAACAGCCCGGGACAGGGCCCGGGGAGCTGTTTTTT.